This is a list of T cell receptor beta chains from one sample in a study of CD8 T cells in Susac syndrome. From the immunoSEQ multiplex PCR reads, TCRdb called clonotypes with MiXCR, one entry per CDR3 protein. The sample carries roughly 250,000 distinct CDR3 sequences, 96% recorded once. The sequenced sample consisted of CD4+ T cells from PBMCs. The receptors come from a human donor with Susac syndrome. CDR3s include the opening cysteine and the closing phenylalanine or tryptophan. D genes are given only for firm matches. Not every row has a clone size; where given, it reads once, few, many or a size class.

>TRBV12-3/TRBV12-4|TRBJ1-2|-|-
CASTPGGGYGYTF
TGTGCCAGCACCCCCGGGGGGGGTTATGGCTACACCTTC
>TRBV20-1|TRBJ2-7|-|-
CSASKVISAAYEQYF
TGCAGTGCTAGTAAGGTGATAAGCGCGGCCTACGAGCAGTACTTC
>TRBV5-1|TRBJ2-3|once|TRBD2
CASSPGFGGRTDTQYF
TGCGCCAGCAGCCCGGGTTTTGGCGGGAGAACAGATACGCAGTATTTT
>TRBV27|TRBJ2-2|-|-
CASSSPTTGTTGELFF
TGTGCCAGCAGTTCCCCAACGACAGGCACCACCGGGGAGCTGTTTTTT
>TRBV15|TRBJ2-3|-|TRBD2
CATSSTAGTSVSTDTQYF
TGTGCCACCAGCAGCACCGCCGGGACTAGCGTGAGCACAGATACGCAGTATTTT
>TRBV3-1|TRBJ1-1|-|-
CASSQSYPNTEAFF
TGTGCCAGCAGCCAAAGCTACCCGAACACTGAAGCTTTCTTT
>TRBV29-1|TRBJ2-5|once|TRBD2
CSVAPGTSGRGETQYF
TGCAGCGTTGCCCCCGGGACTAGCGGGAGGGGGGAGACCCAGTACTTC
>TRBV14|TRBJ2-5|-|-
CASSFLGSLQETQYF
TGTGCCAGCAGCTTCCTGGGGTCCCTACAAGAGACCCAGTACTTC
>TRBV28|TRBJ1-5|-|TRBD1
CASTADRGIGNQPQHF
TGTGCCAGCACCGCCGACAGGGGGATTGGAAATCAGCCCCAGCATTTT
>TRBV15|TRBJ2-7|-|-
CATSRDPGTHVEQYF
TGTGCCACCAGCAGAGATCCAGGAACTCACGTCGAGCAGTACTTC
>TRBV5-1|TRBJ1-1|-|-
CASSPLQGQGEAFF
TGCGCCAGCAGCCCCCTTCAGGGTCAGGGCGAAGCTTTCTTT
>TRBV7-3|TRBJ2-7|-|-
CASSLTRDTYEQYF
TGTGCCAGCAGCTTAACCCGGGACACCTACGAGCAGTACTTC
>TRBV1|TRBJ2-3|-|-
CTSSQDRQFIDTQYF
TGCACCAGCAGCCAAGATCGTCAATTCATAGATACGCAGTATTTT
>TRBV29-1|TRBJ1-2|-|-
CSVVPVRRGSYGYTF
TGCAGCGTTGTACCCGTCCGAAGGGGGTCCTATGGCTACACCTTC
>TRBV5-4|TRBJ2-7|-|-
CASSPGGGRDEQYF
TGTGCCAGCAGCCCCGGTGGGGGGCGCGACGAGCAGTACTTC
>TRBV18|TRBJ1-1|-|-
CASSPAHIMNTEAFF
TGTGCCAGCTCACCCGCCCATATAATGAACACTGAAGCTTTCTTT
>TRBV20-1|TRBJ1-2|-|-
CSARGILGGDYGYTF
TGCAGTGCTAGAGGGATCTTGGGAGGGGACTATGGCTACACCTTC
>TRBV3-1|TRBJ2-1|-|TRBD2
CASSQDSASGSLSEQFF
TGTGCCAGCAGCCAAGATTCCGCTAGCGGGAGCCTTTCTGAGCAGTTCTTC
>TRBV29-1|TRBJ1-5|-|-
CSVEEGGGQPQHF
TGCAGCGTTGAAGAGGGTGGAGGACAGCCCCAGCATTTT
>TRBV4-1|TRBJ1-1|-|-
CASSQVPTRIENTEAFF
TGCGCCAGCAGCCAAGTCCCAACCCGGATTGAGAACACTGAAGCTTTCTTT
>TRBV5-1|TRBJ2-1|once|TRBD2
CASSFEPGLAGVSEFF
TGCGCCAGCAGCTTCGAGCCGGGACTAGCGGGTGTTTCGGAGTTCTTC
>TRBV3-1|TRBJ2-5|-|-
CASSQGGIEETQYF
TGTGCCAGCAGCCAGGGAGGTATCGAAGAGACCCAGTACTTC
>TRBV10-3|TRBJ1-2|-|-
CAISEQGGGYTF
TGTGCCATCAGTGAGCAGGGTGGCGGCTACACCTTC
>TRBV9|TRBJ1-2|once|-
CASSVGGVANYGYTF
TGTGCCAGCAGCGTAGGAGGGGTAGCTAACTATGGCTACACCTTC
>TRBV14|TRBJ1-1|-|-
CASSRQWNTEAFF
TGTGCCAGCAGCCGACAGTGGAACACTGAAGCTTTCTTT
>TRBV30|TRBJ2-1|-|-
CAWTRFGNEQFF
TGTGCCTGGACCCGGTTCGGCAATGAGCAGTTCTTC
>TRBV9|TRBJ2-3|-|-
CASSPLPGPGTDTQYF
TGTGCCAGCAGCCCTCTGCCGGGACCAGGCACAGATACGCAGTATTTT
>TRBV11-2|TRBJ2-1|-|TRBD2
CASSLVASGGYNEQFF
TGTGCCAGCAGCTTAGTAGCGAGCGGGGGCTACAATGAGCAGTTCTTC
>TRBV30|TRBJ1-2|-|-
CAWSLGRTNYGYTF
TGTGCCTGGAGTCTGGGGAGGACTAACTATGGCTACACCTTC
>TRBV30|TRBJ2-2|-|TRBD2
CACHPGTSATGELFF
TGTGCCTGCCACCCGGGGACTAGCGCCACCGGGGAGCTGTTTTTT
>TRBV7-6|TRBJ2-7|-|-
CASSLDRGDSYEQYF
TGTGCCAGCAGCTTAGATAGGGGGGACAGCTACGAGCAGTACTTC
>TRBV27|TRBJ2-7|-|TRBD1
CASSRQGRYEQYF
TGTGCCAGCAGCCGACAGGGTAGATACGAGCAGTACTTC
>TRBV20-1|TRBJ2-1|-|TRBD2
CSASGTSLSYNEQFF
TGCAGTGCTTCCGGGACTAGCCTCTCCTACAATGAGCAGTTCTTC
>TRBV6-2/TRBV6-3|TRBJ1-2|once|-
CASSLPVRGRGGYTF
TGTGCCAGCAGCCTCCCGGTGCGGGGGAGAGGAGGCTACACCTTC
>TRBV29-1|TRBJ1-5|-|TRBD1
CSVRQGGQPQHF
TGCAGCGTAAGACAGGGCGGCCAGCCCCAGCATTTT
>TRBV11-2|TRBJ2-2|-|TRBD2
CASSLVWSGSGTGELFF
TGTGCCAGCAGCTTGGTGTGGAGCGGGAGCGGGACCGGGGAGCTGTTTTTT
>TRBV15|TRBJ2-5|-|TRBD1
CATSFGTAQETQYF
TGTGCCACCAGCTTCGGGACAGCACAAGAGACCCAGTACTTC
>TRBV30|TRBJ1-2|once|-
CAWRGGAYYGYTF
TGTGCCTGGAGAGGGGGGGCTTACTATGGCTACACCTTC
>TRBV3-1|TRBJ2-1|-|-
CASSPEQFF
TGTGCCAGCAGCCCTGAGCAGTTCTTC
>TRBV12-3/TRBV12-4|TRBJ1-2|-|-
CASTLGVPTYGYTF
TGTGCCAGCACCTTGGGTGTACCGACCTATGGCTACACCTTC
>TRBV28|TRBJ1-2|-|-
CATRGPDHGYTF
TGTGCCACCAGGGGTCCCGACCATGGCTACACCTTC
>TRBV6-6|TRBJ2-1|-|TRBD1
CASSPGTGGDLDEQFF
TGTGCCAGCAGTCCCGGGACAGGGGGCGATTTGGATGAGCAGTTCTTC
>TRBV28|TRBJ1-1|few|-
CASSPMNTEAFF
TGTGCCAGCAGTCCGATGAACACTGAAGCTTTCTTT
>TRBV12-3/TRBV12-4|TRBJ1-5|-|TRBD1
CASIFPDRDNQPQHF
TGTGCCAGCATTTTCCCAGACAGGGACAATCAGCCCCAGCATTTT
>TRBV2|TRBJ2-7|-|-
CASSPYYEQYF
TGTGCCAGCAGTCCCTACTACGAGCAGTACTTC
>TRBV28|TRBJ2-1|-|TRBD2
CASSSPGLGYNEQFF
TGTGCCAGCAGTTCTCCGGGACTAGGCTACAATGAGCAGTTCTTC
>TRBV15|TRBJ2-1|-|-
CATSPLGYNEQFF
TGTGCCACCAGCCCCCTGGGCTACAATGAGCAGTTCTTC
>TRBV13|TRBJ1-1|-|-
CASSLFINRRRAHDTEAFF
TGTGCCAGCAGCTTATTCATCAACCGACGCCGAGCCCACGACACTGAAGCTTTCTTT
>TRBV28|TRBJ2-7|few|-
CASSFLGYEQYF
TGTGCCAGCAGTTTCTTGGGCTACGAGCAGTACTTC
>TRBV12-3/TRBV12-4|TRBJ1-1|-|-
CASRPGFEF
TGTGCCAGCAGGCCAGGGTTCGAGTTT
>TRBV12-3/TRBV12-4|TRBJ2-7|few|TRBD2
CASSPGLAGVYEQYF
TGTGCCAGCAGCCCCGGACTAGCGGGAGTTTACGAGCAGTACTTC
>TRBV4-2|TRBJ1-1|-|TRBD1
CASRSGTANTEAFF
TGTGCCAGCCGCTCAGGGACAGCCAACACTGAAGCTTTCTTT